This entry describes one T cell receptor (beta chain). Its specificity is unknown. The data stem from a study of cytomegalovirus exposure and HLA in healthy donors. Study conclusions and caveats: Reported performance of the classifier showed diagnosis of cytomegalovirus status with high specificity and sensitivity.

Researchers ran the PCR with 60 Vbeta and 13 Jbeta primers. Original methodology: Tens of millions of unique TCR beta chains, about 12 million shared, were counted in a later analysis. Method: immunoSEQ multiplex PCR; TCRdb's copy keeps in-frame clones and lacks some. V and J calls and clone size follow that table, whereas D and trimming were derived from the DNA. The data contain under 200,000 clones, around 82% of them singletons. Germline trimming cut 4 bases from V and 2 bases from J; bases unmatched to any gene: 15. Germline lookup yields CDR1 GTSNPN and CDR2 SVGIG (reference sequence). The CDR3 totals 18 residues.

This sequence originates from a man in his sixties in good health and CMV-seronegative. The gene calls are TRBV30 and TRBJ2-7; TRBD2 agrees at 12 bases. Source material: PBMCs. CDR3 sequence reads: CAWTGGESTSGSTYEQYF. The DNA for the CDR3 is TGTGCCTGGACCGGGGGAGAGTCGACTAGCGGGAGCACCTACGAGCAGTACTTC.